This TCR beta chain was identified during a study of blood T cell repertoires in COVID-19. Clones were sequenced by immunoSEQ multiplex PCR, and TCRdb holds only the in-frame ones, with some missing. The sample has roughly 450,000 clones, about 90% seen once. The CDR3 contains 16 residues. The germline CDR1 and CDR2 sequences are SGHRS and YFSETQ. Germline trimming cut 3 bases from V and 2 bases from J; bases unmatched to any gene: 9. The sample was PBMCs or T cells enriched from blood (not recorded which). The receptor's source is a man aged 18 to 30 who had recovered from COVID-19. V usage is TRBV5-1 and J usage is TRBJ1-1; 8 bases are a match to TRBD1. Written as DNA, the CDR3 is TGCGCCAGCAGCTCGGCACCGGGACAGGTTAACACTGAAGCTTTCTTT. Encoded protein: CASSSAPGQVNTEAFF.